This T cell receptor (beta chain) is from a study of T-cell reconstitution after alpha-beta-depleted transplantation in children (dated by TCRdb to 2016 to 2018). General notes on the study: Using TCR repertoire profiling, the study followed T-cell immune reconstitution in a quantitative way in children after TCRalphabeta/CD19-depleted allogeneic hematopoietic cell transplantation. The investigation overall reported the following: Over subsequent months, a decline in hyperexpanded clone frequencies was noted, and after one year, T-cell counts and TCRbeta diversity were mostly ascribed to newly produced T cells. The high TCRbeta diversity at day 60 in some patients was ascribed to recipient T cells and intrathymic progenitors that had survived conditioning. Apparently early alphabetaT-cell count recovery about two months after transplant reportedly relied on only several hundred rapidly expanded clones derived from non-depleted graft cells.

This clonotype was detected many times. Its antigen is unknown. Base qualities are not provided; no much larger clone lies one nucleotide away. The library was made by PCR. The sequencer listed for this sample is Illumina HiSeq 2500. TCR library preparation used molecular barcoding, with unique molecular identifiers applied to normalize quantification of the TCRbeta repertoire. The raw public data were reprocessed by TCRdb itself: fastp quality trimming at Q25, MiXCR clonotype calling, in-frame beta chains only. Every entry covers one CDR3 protein and lists the most common genes and DNA from its rows. This sample gives about 200,000 distinct CDR3 sequences in total; 6.3% of them show up just once. The ten biggest clones cover about 5% of the sample. The label giving this sample's treatment or condition can be read as: allogeneic hematopoietic cell transplantation with graft depleted of TCRalphabeta T cells and CD19 B cells. The transplant recipients were children given TCRalphabeta/CD19-depleted allogeneic hematopoietic cell grafts.

The starting material was PBMCs, obtained before TCRalphabeta/CD19-depleted stem cell transplant. The TCR comes from a girl in the first two years of life with combined immunodeficiency, due to receive a stem cell transplant.

The CDR3 protein sequence reads: CASSHNPGQGFSPLHF. DNA sequence: TGTGCCAGCAGCCATAATCCGGGACAGGGGTTTTCACCCCTCCACTTT. Here the chain combines TRBV7-2 and TRBJ1-6, and 10 junctional nucleotides match TRBD1. CDR1 and CDR2 are read off the germline V gene as SGHTA and FQGNSA. The CDR3 spans 16 residues, from the cysteine through the phenylalanine. This entry keeps only the CDR3 DNA: 48 bases, framed from base 1. The germline V end is reduced by 5 bases and the J end by 9 bases; junction bases left unmatched: 10.